This T cell receptor (beta chain) was recovered during a study of human thymus T cells. Broader study findings: What appeared biased in thymic and blood repertoires was the usage of V and J genes. Thymic repertoires of unrelated individuals were reported in related research to overlap highly.

Resections obtained during corrective heart surgery supplied the thymus tissue. Congenital heart defects were the reason for the corrective surgery that the donors, healthy Finnish infants, were having. Remarks on this clone: Its antigen is still unknown.

Measured with immunoSEQ multiplex PCR; TCRdb has only the in-frame clones, and not every one. The sample contains about 120,000 clones, 90% to 95% of which appear only once. Looked up from germline, CDR1 is MDHEN and CDR2 is SYDVKM. V shed 5 bases and J shed 5 bases, with 15 bases lying between them. There are 14 residues in the CDR3. Sequenced input: thymus tissue. This TCR derives from a boy in the first two years of life with a congenital heart defect but otherwise immunologically healthy. The chain carries TRBV28 and TRBJ1-2, with D unclear. CDR3 nucleotides: TGTGCCAGCAGTGGATCTACAGTACAATATGGCTACACCTTC. As protein: CASSGSTVQYGYTF.